Listed below are T cell receptor beta chains from one sample, sequenced in a study of blood T cell repertoires in COVID-19. Repertoires were generated with immunoSEQ multiplex PCR, while TCRdb's copy carries only in-frame clones and drops some. The sample shows roughly 110,000 clones, roughly 85% of them seen only once. Sequencing was performed on peripheral blood. The origin of the receptors is an older woman with COVID-19, enrolled during active disease. Both conserved end residues are part of each CDR3. Fields, in order: V gene, D gene, J gene, clone size, CDR3 protein, CDR3 DNA. D genes are given only for firm matches. Part of the rows lack a size; the others show once, few, many or a class for expanded clones.

>TRBV4-2|TRBD1|TRBJ1-2|.
CASRISTGAGYTF
TGTGCCAGCAGAATTTCGACAGGGGCAGGCTACACCTTC
>TRBV18|.|TRBJ2-1|.
CASSIQRVGSYNEQFF
TGTGCCAGCTCAATTCAGAGGGTAGGGTCCTACAATGAGCAGTTCTTC
>TRBV13|TRBD1|TRBJ2-7|.
CASSSQGATYEQYF
TGTGCCAGCAGCTCCCAGGGGGCCACCTACGAGCAGTACTTC
>TRBV10-3|TRBD2|TRBJ2-1|.
CAISVTGGAASNEQFF
TGTGCCATCAGTGTTACCGGGGGGGCCGCCTCCAATGAGCAGTTCTTC
>TRBV11-2|TRBD1|TRBJ1-5|.
CASNYLWTGGDSNQPQHF
TGTGCCAGCAACTATCTTTGGACAGGGGGTGATAGCAATCAGCCCCAGCATTTT
>TRBV19|.|TRBJ1-5|.
CASSFAGDQPQHF
TGTGCCAGTAGTTTTGCGGGGGATCAGCCCCAGCATTTT
>TRBV6-5|TRBD1|TRBJ1-2|.
CASSRSPDRGGYTF
TGTGCCAGCAGCCGCTCCCCCGACAGGGGCGGCTACACCTTC
>TRBV29-1|.|TRBJ2-7|.
CSVKGDYEQYF
TGCAGCGTTAAGGGAGATTACGAGCAGTACTTC
>TRBV12-3/TRBV12-4|.|TRBJ2-7|.
CASSRDSYEQYF
TGTGCCAGCAGTCGAGACAGCTACGAGCAGTACTTC
>TRBV19|.|TRBJ1-5|few
CASSIQGGSNQPQHF
TGTGCCAGTAGTATTCAGGGAGGGAGCAATCAGCCCCAGCATTTT
>TRBV7-9|TRBD2|TRBJ2-5|.
CASSTSGGAETQYF
TGTGCCAGCAGCACTAGCGGGGGGGCTGAGACCCAGTACTTC
>TRBV4-3|.|TRBJ2-1|.
CASSQVGRAEYNEQFF
TGCGCCAGCAGCCAAGTCGGTAGAGCGGAGTACAATGAGCAGTTCTTC
>TRBV6-5|.|TRBJ1-2|once
CASSRTPNYGYTF
TGTGCCAGCAGTCGGACTCCGAACTATGGCTACACCTTC
>TRBV19|.|TRBJ1-5|.
CASSITGWKHQPQHF
TGTGCCAGTAGTATAACCGGGTGGAAGCACCAGCCCCAGCATTTT
>TRBV7-9|.|TRBJ1-2|.
CASSPGGGRIYGYTF
TGTGCCAGCAGCCCGGGAGGGGGAAGAATTTATGGCTACACCTTC
>TRBV4-3|TRBD1|TRBJ1-2|once
CASSQEEGHRGSYGYTF
TGCGCCAGCAGCCAAGAGGAGGGACACAGGGGGTCCTATGGCTACACCTTC
>TRBV6-6|.|TRBJ1-6|.
CASRDRDYNSPLHF
TGTGCCAGCAGAGACCGGGATTATAATTCACCCCTCCACTTT
>TRBV7-9|.|TRBJ1-2|.
CASTETGFNGYTF
TGTGCCAGCACGGAGACAGGATTTAATGGCTACACCTTC
>TRBV3-1/TRBV3-2|.|TRBJ2-2|.
CASSPQTTNTGELFF
TGTGCCAGCAGCCCCCAGACTACAAACACCGGGGAGCTGTTTTTT
>TRBV19|TRBD1|TRBJ1-1|once
CASSSPGTANTEAFF
TGTGCCAGTAGTTCCCCCGGGACAGCGAACACTGAAGCTTTCTTT
>TRBV27|.|TRBJ1-5|.
CASSSLDRKSNQPQHF
TGTGCCAGCAGTTCCTTAGACAGGAAGAGCAATCAGCCCCAGCATTTT
>TRBV6-5|.|TRBJ2-7|.
CASSPQGQSYEQYF
TGTGCCAGCAGTCCACAGGGACAAAGCTACGAGCAGTACTTC
>TRBV2|.|TRBJ1-1|once
CASSEDPIKNTEAFF
TGTGCCAGCAGTGAAGACCCTATCAAGAACACTGAAGCTTTCTTT
>TRBV19|TRBD1|TRBJ1-2|.
CASSIYQGEDYGYTF
TGTGCCAGTAGTATTTATCAGGGGGAGGACTATGGCTACACCTTC